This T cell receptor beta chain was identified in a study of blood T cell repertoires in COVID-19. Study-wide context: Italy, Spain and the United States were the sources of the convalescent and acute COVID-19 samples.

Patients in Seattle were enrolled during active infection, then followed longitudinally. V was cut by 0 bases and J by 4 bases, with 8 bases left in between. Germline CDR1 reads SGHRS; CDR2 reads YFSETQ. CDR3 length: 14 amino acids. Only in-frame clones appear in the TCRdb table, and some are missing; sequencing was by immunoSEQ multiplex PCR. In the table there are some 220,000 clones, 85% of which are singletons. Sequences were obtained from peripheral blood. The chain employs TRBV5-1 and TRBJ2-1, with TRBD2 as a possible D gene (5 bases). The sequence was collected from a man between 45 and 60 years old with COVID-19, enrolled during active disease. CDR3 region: CASSLGAEYNEQFF. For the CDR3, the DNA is TGCGCCAGCAGCTTGGGAGCGGAATACAATGAGCAGTTCTTC.